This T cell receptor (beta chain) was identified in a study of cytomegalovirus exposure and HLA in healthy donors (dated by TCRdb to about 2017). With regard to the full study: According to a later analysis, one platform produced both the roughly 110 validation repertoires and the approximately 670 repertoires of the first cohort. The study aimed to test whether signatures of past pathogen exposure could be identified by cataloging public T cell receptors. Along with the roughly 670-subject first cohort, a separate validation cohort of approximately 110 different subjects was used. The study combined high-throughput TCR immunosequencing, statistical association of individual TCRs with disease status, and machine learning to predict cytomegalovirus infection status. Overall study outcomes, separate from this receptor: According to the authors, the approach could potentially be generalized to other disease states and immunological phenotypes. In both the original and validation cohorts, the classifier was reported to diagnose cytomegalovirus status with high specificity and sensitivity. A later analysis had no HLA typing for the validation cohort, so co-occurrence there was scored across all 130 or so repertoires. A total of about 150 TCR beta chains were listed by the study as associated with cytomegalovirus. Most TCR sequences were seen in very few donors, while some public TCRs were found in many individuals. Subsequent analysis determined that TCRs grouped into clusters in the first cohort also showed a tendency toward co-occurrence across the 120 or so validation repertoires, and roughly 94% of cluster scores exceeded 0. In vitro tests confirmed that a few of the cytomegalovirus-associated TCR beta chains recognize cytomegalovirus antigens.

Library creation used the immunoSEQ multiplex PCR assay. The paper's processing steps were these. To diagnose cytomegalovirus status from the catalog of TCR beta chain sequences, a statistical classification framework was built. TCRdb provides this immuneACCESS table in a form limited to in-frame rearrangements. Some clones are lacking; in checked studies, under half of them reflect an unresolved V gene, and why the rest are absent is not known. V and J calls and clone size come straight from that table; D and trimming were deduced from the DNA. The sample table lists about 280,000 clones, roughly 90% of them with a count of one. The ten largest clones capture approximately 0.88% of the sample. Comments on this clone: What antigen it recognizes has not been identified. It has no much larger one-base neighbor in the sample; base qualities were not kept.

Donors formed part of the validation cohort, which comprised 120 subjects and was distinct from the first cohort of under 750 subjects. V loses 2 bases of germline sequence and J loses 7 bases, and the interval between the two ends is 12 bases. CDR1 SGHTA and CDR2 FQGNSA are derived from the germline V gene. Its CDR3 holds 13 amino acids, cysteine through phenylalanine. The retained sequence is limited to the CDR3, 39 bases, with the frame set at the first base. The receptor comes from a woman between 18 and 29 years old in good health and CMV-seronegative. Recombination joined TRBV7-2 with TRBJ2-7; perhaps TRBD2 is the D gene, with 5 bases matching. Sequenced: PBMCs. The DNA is TGTGCCAGCAGCTTAACCAGAGGAGGAGAGCAGTACTTC. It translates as CASSLTRGGEQYF.